This passage covers 27 T cell receptor beta chains from one sample sequenced in a study of regulatory T cells in long-lasting Graves disease. Time point here: newly diagnosed GD, antithyroid drugs for less than 3 months. RNA isolated from PBMCs was used to make the TCR library. CDR3-region Arm-PCR and iRepertoire HTBI primers produced the TCR beta libraries. TCRdb redid the calling of the multiplex PCR reads with MiXCR, one entry per CDR3 protein. Here the sample spans roughly 430,000 distinct CDR3 sequences, roughly 17% being singletons. This sample was also put to use in a study of T cells in Graves' hyperthyroidism and ophthalmopathy.

This specimen was peripheral blood mononuclear cells (PBMCs), taken at new diagnosis, from a patient treated with antithyroid drugs. All receptors come from a young woman with Graves disease.

The table lists this clonotype with many counts. The chain is built from TRBV11-2 and TRBJ2-3; 15 nucleotides match TRBD2. The CDR3 length is 16 residues. The V gene's germline CDR1 is SGHAT and CDR2 FQNNGV. Germline trimming cut 5 bases from V and 9 bases from J; bases unmatched to any gene: 9. In nucleotides, the CDR3 is TGTGCCAGCAGCCCCAAGGGACTAGCGGGAGGAGGCACGCAGTATTTT. Its protein product is CASSPKGLAGGGTQYF. Supplemented by reference TRBV11-2 and TRBJ2-3, the full variable domain reads EAGVAQSPRYKIIEKRQSVAFWCNPISGHATLYWYQQILGQGPKLLIQFQNNGVVDDSQLPKDRFSAERLKGVDSTLKIQPAKLEDSAVYLCASSPKGLAGGGTQYFGPGTRLTVL.

This clonotype was detected ten times or more. The chain carries TRBV28 and TRBJ1-5, with 9 bases aligning to TRBD1. This CDR3 has 17 residues. V shed 0 bases, J shed 2 bases, and the junction held 5 bases outside the gene matches. The germline CDR1 and CDR2 sequences are MDHEN and SYDVKM. CDR3 sequence: CASSLWDTGGRNQPQHF. The CDR3 nucleotides are TGTGCCAGCAGTTTATGGGATACAGGGGGCCGCAATCAGCCCCAGCATTTT.

The chain uses TRBV5-4 and TRBJ2-3; 10 bases match TRBD1. Germline V gene sequence: CDR1 SGHNT, CDR2 YYREEE (reference sequence). V was clipped by 4 bases and J by 4 bases; unmatched bases: 6. This CDR3 is built from 15 residues. The CDR3 bases are TGTGCCAGCAGCAGCGGACAGGGGGGTGCAGATACGCAGTATTTT. It codes for CASSSGQGGADTQYF.

This clonotype was seen many times. This chain uses TRBV7-9 with TRBJ1-2, with D unclear. In germline, CDR1 is SEHNR, CDR2 FQNEAQ (reference sequence). The V gene lost 5 bases and the J gene lost 4 bases, with 14 bases spanning the gap. CDR3 size: 14 residues. This chain's CDR3 is CASSDGRSAYGYTF. In DNA, the CDR3 is TGTGCCAGCAGCGACGGACGGTCGGCCTATGGCTACACCTTC.

This clonotype was seen ten or more times. The genes are TRBV6-1 and TRBJ1-2, with D uncertain. V was shortened by 4 bases and J by 2 bases, with 14 bases between the two germline ends. CDR3 size: 15 residues. The germline CDR1 and CDR2 sequences are MNHNS and SASEGT. CDR3 sequence (DNA): TGTGCCAGCAGTGTCACTTCGGGTCAAAACTATGGCTACACCTTC. Its translation is CASSVTSGQNYGYTF.

Many counts were recorded for this clonotype. The chain employs TRBV3-1 and TRBJ2-5, with D tentatively TRBD2 (6 bases). The CDR3 is 14 residues long. The germline V gene encodes CDR1 LGHDT and CDR2 YNNKEL (reference sequence). With 1 base removed from V and 3 bases from J, the gap between germline ends came to 9 bases. The CDR3 here is CASSQAVAEETQYF. The CDR3 DNA sequence: TGTGCCAGCAGCCAAGCCGTAGCGGAAGAGACCCAGTACTTC.

The rearrangement joins TRBV3-1 to TRBJ2-2, with 7 bases fitting TRBD2. The CDR3 is made up of 16 amino acids. The germline V gene has CDR1 LGHDT and CDR2 YNNKEL (reference sequence). V trimming: 2 bases; J trimming: 4 bases; junction bases outside the gene matches: 7. CDR3 region: CASSQLAAGATGELFF. CDR3 sequence (DNA): TGTGCCAGCAGCCAACTAGCGGCCGGGGCCACCGGGGAGCTGTTTTTT.

The genes are TRBV19 and TRBJ2-3; D call uncertain. Germline assignment: CDR1 LNHDA and CDR2 SQIVND (reference sequence). This CDR3 is built from 13 residues. V was cut by 0 bases and J by 10 bases, with 11 bases left in between. The CDR3 bases are TGTGCCAGTAGTATAGACTGGGTGAGACCGCAGTATTTT. Encoded protein: CASSIDWVRPQYF.

Comment on this clonotype: A much larger clone is a single base away; this may be a read error. The chain recombines TRBV3-1 with TRBJ2-1; 11 bases fit TRBD2. This CDR3 has 15 amino acids. Germline loops: CDR1 LGHDT, CDR2 YNNKEL (reference sequence). CDR3 coding DNA: TGTGCCAGCAACCAAACGACTAGCGGGAATAATGAGCAGTTCTTC. Encoded protein: CASNQTTSGNNEQFF.

This clonotype was observed at least ten times. The rearrangement links TRBV18 to TRBJ1-4; a weak D match, TRBD1 (6 bases). Germline V CDR1 and CDR2: KGHSH, LQKENI. Trimming stripped 5 bases from V and 8 bases from J, with 18 bases between. The CDR3 is 15 amino acids. The CDR3 spells CASSVGQPSTEKLFF. The CDR3, as DNA: TGTGCCAGCTCAGTTGGACAGCCCTCGACAGAAAAACTGTTTTTT. Full variable domain (rest looked up from reference TRBV18 and TRBJ1-4): NAGVMQNPRHLVRRRGQEARLRCSPMKGHSHVYWYRQLPEEGLKFMVYLQKENIIDESGMPKERFSAEFPKEGPSILRIQQVVRGDSAAYFCASSVGQPSTEKLFFGSGTQLSVL.

This clonotype was found a few times. The rearrangement links TRBV29-1 to TRBJ2-1, with 13 bases matching TRBD2. Germline V gives CDR1 SQVTM, CDR2 ANQGSEA. The V segment lost 1 base and the J segment 7 bases; nucleotides outside the gene matches: 4. The CDR3 spans 15 residues. The CDR3 region has the DNA TGCAGCGTTGAAGTTGGACTAGCGGGAGATAATGAGCAGTTCTTC. This gives the protein CSVEVGLAGDNEQFF.

The rearrangement links TRBV6-2 or TRBV6-3 to TRBJ2-5; TRBD2 matches at 11 bases. Judging by the DNA end, TRBJ2-1 fits better; the J call may be wrong. Germline CDR1 and CDR2: MNHEY and SVGEGT. The CDR3 sequence is 16 residues long. The CDR3 region has the DNA TGTGCCAGCAGTTACTCGGCTAGCGGGAGGAGGAATGAGCAGTTCTTC. Encoded protein: CASSYSASGRRNEQFF.

This clonotype was counted at least ten times. The CDR3 nucleotides are TGTGCCAGCATCAAGGGAGGGGACTCTGGGGCCAACGTCCTGACTTTC. It yields the protein CASIKGGDSGANVLTF. The chain uses TRBV6-1 and TRBJ2-6, with 7 bases lining up with TRBD2. Germline CDR1 and CDR2: MNHNS and SASEGT. After removal of 7 bases from V and 0 bases from J, the junction contained 6 bases not matched to a gene. This CDR3 contains 16 residues.

This clonotype was detected only a few times. Since a much larger clone is just one base distant, this may be a read error. This sequence joins TRBV7-9 and TRBJ1-1; maybe TRBD1 (5 bases). V was clipped by 5 bases and J by 1 base, with 20 bases between them. Germline assignment: CDR1 SEHNR and CDR2 FQNEAQ (reference sequence). This CDR3 region has 17 residues. The CDR3 loop is CASSLGSPGRGNTEAFF. The CDR3 bases are TGTGCCAGCAGCCTAGGGAGCCCAGGGCGGGGGAACACTGAAGCTTTCTTT.

The rearrangement joins TRBV12-3 or TRBV12-4 to TRBJ2-3; possibly TRBD2 for D (6 bases). This CDR3 comprises 14 residues. With 3 bases removed from V and 5 bases from J, the gap between germline ends came to 12 bases. Written as DNA, the CDR3 is TGTGCCAGCAGTTTTAGCGGCGCAGGAGATACGCAGTATTTT. This sequence encodes CASSFSGAGDTQYF.

This clonotype came up many times. The chain carries TRBV6-1 and TRBJ2-1; 13 bases are a match to TRBD2. The CDR3 totals 14 residues. V was pared by 10 bases and J by 10 bases, with 10 bases of the junction left unmatched. Germline V gene lookup returns CDR1 MNHNS and CDR2 SASEGT. The CDR3 reads CAISTSGRIREQFF. The DNA of the CDR3 is TGTGCCATATCGACTAGCGGGAGGATTCGCGAGCAGTTCTTC.

This clonotype came up many times. This chain uses TRBV29-1 with TRBJ2-7, with 10 nucleotides matching TRBD2. The junction had 18 bases not matched to a gene; V was cut back by 7 bases and J by 3 bases. The CDR3 is 17 residues long. Germline V gene lookup returns CDR1 SQVTM and CDR2 ANQGSEA. The CDR3 nucleotides read TGCAGCGCCCTCTCTTCTATATCTAGCGGGAGCGTCTACGAGCAGTACTTC. Its protein product is CSALSSISSGSVYEQYF.

This clonotype turned up a few times. The chain combines TRBV12-3 or TRBV12-4 with TRBJ2-3, with D possibly TRBD2 on 5 matching bases. The CDR3 contains 12 residues. V was cut by 6 bases and J by 4 bases, with 8 bases left in between. The CDR3 bases are TGTGCCAGCAGGAAACTAGCAGATACGCAGTATTTT. The encoded protein is CASRKLADTQYF.

This clonotype has a handful of counts. The chain is built from TRBV28 and TRBJ2-3, with no clear D. Germline-derived CDR1 and CDR2 are MDHEN and SYDVKM. Trimming removed 4 bases at V and 0 bases at J, with 14 bases between. This CDR3 region has 16 residues. The CDR3 is CASSWHRPDSTDTQYF. The CDR3 DNA follows: TGTGCCAGCAGTTGGCACAGACCGGATAGCACAGATACGCAGTATTTT.

At least ten counts were recorded for this clonotype. The chain uses TRBV28 and TRBJ2-7, with a weak D call TRBD1 (5 bases). Between the trimmed V and J ends, which lost 3 bases and 5 bases, there was a span of 11 bases. Germline V CDR1 and CDR2: MDHEN, SYDVKM. The CDR3 runs 13 residues. The CDR3 DNA is TGTGCCAGCAGTTTCCCAGGGTTACACGAGCAGTACTTC. Amino acid sequence: CASSFPGLHEQYF. The variable domain in full, with the rest retrieved from reference TRBV28 and TRBJ2-7, is DVKVTQSSRYLVKRTGEKVFLECVQDMDHENMFWYRQDPGLGLRLIYFSYDVKMKEKGDIPEGYSVSREKKERFSLILESASTNQTSMYLCASSFPGLHEQYFGPGTRLTVT.

With respect to this clonotype: This may come from a read error, since a much larger clone is one base off. CDR3 protein: CASSGLAGGPINTDTRYF. As DNA, the CDR3 is TGTGCCAGCAGTGGACTAGCGGGAGGACCTATCAACACAGATACGCGGTATTTT. J is TRBJ2-3 and V is TRBV12-3 or TRBV12-4; 14 positions agree with TRBD2. The CDR3 has 18 residues.

This clonotype has a handful of counts. This rearrangement joins TRBV19 to TRBJ2-4, with 11 bases aligning to TRBD2. CDR1 LNHDA and CDR2 SQIVND come from the germline V gene (reference sequence). The CDR3 contains 15 residues. V lost 7 bases, J lost 12 bases, and 14 bases stayed unmatched. CDR3 DNA: TGTGCCAGTACCCCTTCCTGGACTAGCGGGCTGTCTCAGTACTTC. Amino acid sequence: CASTPSWTSGLSQYF.

The V gene is TRBV30, the J gene TRBJ1-1, with D possibly matching TRBD1 (6 bases). The V and J ends lost 4 bases and 3 bases respectively, with 12 bases between them. The CDR3 sequence is 13 residues long. From germline, CDR1 is GTSNPN and CDR2 SVGIG (reference sequence). This CDR3 reads CAWTGARDTEAFF. In nucleotides, the CDR3 is TGTGCCTGGACAGGGGCTAGGGACACTGAAGCTTTCTTT.

This clonotype was detected many times. The V and J genes are TRBV20-1 and TRBJ2-5; tentative D call: TRBD1 (5 bases). Trimming left V 5 bases short and J 4 bases short, with 17 bases between. The CDR3 is 14 residues long. From germline, CDR1 is DFQATT and CDR2 SNEGSKA (reference sequence). CDR3 DNA: TGCAGTGCTCTGAACCCCAGGGTGGGAGAGACCCAGTACTTC. Its translation is CSALNPRVGETQYF.

This clonotype came up a few times. One end of the junction is discordant with germline, which a read error may explain. The V gene is TRBV5-1, the J gene TRBJ1-6; 9 nucleotides line up with TRBD1. The CDR3 extends over 17 amino acids. Germline V gene sequence: CDR1 SGHRS, CDR2 YFSETQ. CDR3 coding DNA: TGCGCCGGCAGCTTAAGACCAACGGGACAGGGTAATTCACCCCTCCACTTT. This gives the protein CAGSLRPTGQGNSPLHF.

The genes are TRBV11-2 and TRBJ1-1; D is unclear. The CDR3 totals 13 residues. V lost 5 bases and J lost 5, with 12 bases in between. From germline, CDR1 is SGHAT and CDR2 FQNNGV. DNA for the CDR3: TGTGCCAGCAGCCCCCGGACCTGGACTGAAGCTTTCTTT. The encoded protein is CASSPRTWTEAFF.

This clonotype was found many times. The chain employs TRBV28 and TRBJ2-7; tentatively, D is TRBD2 (6 bases). Germline CDR1 and CDR2: MDHEN and SYDVKM. The CDR3 loop spans 14 amino acids. V gave up 6 bases and J gave up 3 bases, with 15 bases separating them. The CDR3 loop is CASREAQAGYEQYF. CDR3 DNA sequence: TGTGCCAGCAGGGAGGCTCAAGCGGGCTACGAGCAGTACTTC.